This T cell receptor (beta chain) was sequenced in a study of blood T cell repertoires in COVID-19. Study-wide background: Material from acute and convalescent COVID-19 was sourced from the United States, Italy and Spain. The analysed material was cDNA or gDNA that came from T cells, B-cell-depleted T cells, or PBMCs.

Germline CDR1 reads SGHTA; CDR2 reads FQGNSA. V gave up 4 bases and J gave up 1 base; unmatched junction bases: 11. The CDR3 has 17 residues. Measured with immunoSEQ multiplex PCR; TCRdb has only the in-frame clones, and not every one. Of approximately 260,000 clones detected, about 88% appear once; the ten largest clones hold 2.1%. What was sequenced was peripheral blood. This clonotype originated in a woman aged 40 to 50 who had recovered from COVID-19. The chain combines TRBV7-2 with TRBJ2-3, with 7 bases identical to TRBD2. Written as DNA, the CDR3 is TGTGCCAGCAGCTACTCCTTACGGGGGGTAGGCACAGATACGCAGTATTTT. This sequence encodes CASSYSLRGVGTDTQYF. Full variable domain (remainder filled in from reference TRBV7-2 and TRBJ2-3): GAGVSQSPSNKVTEKGKDVELRCDPISGHTALYWYRQSLGQGLEFLIYFQGNSAPDKSGLPSDRFSAERTGGSVSTLTIQRTQQEDSAVYLCASSYSLRGVGTDTQYFGPGTRLTVL.